Following are 18 T cell receptor beta chains from one sample sequenced in a study of shared clonotypes between healthy human individuals (dated by TCRdb to 2018 to 2021). Receptor libraries were prepared by the immunoSEQ multiplex PCR assay. The source is immuneACCESS, and TCRdb retained only in-frame sequences with V and J called. Part of the clones is not carried over; for the studies checked, unresolved V genes explain less than half of this, and the remainder is unexplained. Recorded for this sample are roughly 1.4 million clones; just under 99% of them occurred a single time. The ten largest clones represent about 0.34% of the sample. The sequenced sample consisted of naive CD4+ T cells sorted from blood. The cell subset or site label corresponds to: CD45RA+ positively selected. The receptors were gathered from a young man in good health.

The gene calls are TRBV2 and TRBJ2-7; 8 nucleotides agree with TRBD1. The CDR3 is 14 residues long. CDR1 SNHLY and CDR2 FYNNEI come from the germline V gene. V was pared by 7 bases and J by 5 bases, with 10 bases of the junction left unmatched. The CDR3 region has the DNA TGTGCCAGCAATAAGGACAGGGTCCTGGACGAGCAGTACTTC. Translation gives CASNKDRVLDEQYF.

The chain is built from TRBV28 and TRBJ2-1, with 8 bases fitting TRBD2. CDR3 length equals 13 residues. V trimming: 2 bases; J trimming: 9 bases; junction bases outside the gene matches: 3. CDR1 is MDHEN, CDR2 SYDVKM, per germline. CDR3 loop: CASSLREGLEQFF. CDR3 DNA: TGTGCCAGCAGTTTACGGGAGGGCCTTGAGCAGTTCTTC.

Note on this clone: Within the sample, other DNA sequences also encode this same CDR3. The chain recombines TRBV5-1 with TRBJ2-3; D is undetermined. Trimming left V 0 bases short and J 2 bases short, with 7 bases between. The CDR3 totals 14 residues. The germline CDR1 and CDR2 sequences are SGHRS and YFSETQ. Written as DNA, the CDR3 is TGCGCCAGCAGCTTGGGGGGATCCACAGATACGCAGTATTTT. It is translated as CASSLGGSTDTQYF.

The chain has TRBV5-1 and TRBJ1-3; perhaps TRBD1 as D (5 bases). The CDR3 is 16 amino acids. Germline V gene data show CDR1 as SGHRS and CDR2 as YFSETQ. Trimming removed 0 bases at V and 0 bases at J, with 10 bases between. The CDR3 reads CASSLAGARSGNTIYF. CDR3 DNA sequence: TGCGCCAGCAGCTTGGCCGGGGCGCGCTCTGGAAACACCATATATTTT.

This chain joins TRBV28 and TRBJ2-3; tentative D call: TRBD2 (6 bases). This CDR3 is 15 amino acids long. CDR1 and CDR2 (germline): MDHEN, SYDVKM. V lost 5 bases, J lost 1 base, and 13 bases lay in between. This CDR3 reads CASSPPGEGTDTQYF. The CDR3, as DNA: TGTGCCAGCAGTCCCCCGGGGGAGGGCACAGATACGCAGTATTTT.

The CDR3 DNA reads TGTGCCAGCAGTGTCAATAATCGGGTTGAGACCCAGTACTTC. Translation gives CASSVNNRVETQYF. This chain joins TRBV25-1 and TRBJ2-5; D gene uncertain. CDR3 length: 14 amino acids. CDR1 is MGHDK and CDR2 is SYGVNS in the germline V gene. Trimming took off 4 bases at V and 5 bases at J, with 14 bases between the two ends.

V and J are TRBV19 and TRBJ2-5; perhaps TRBD1 as D (6 bases). V lost 10 bases to trimming and J lost 2 bases, with 14 bases between them. Germline V gene lookup returns CDR1 LNHDA and CDR2 SQIVND (reference sequence). The CDR3 is made up of 13 amino acids. The CDR3 DNA is TGTGCCACTAGGACAGTGGCTCAAGAGACCCAGTACTTC. This translates into CATRTVAQETQYF.

The gene calls are TRBV28 and TRBJ2-7; maybe TRBD1 (5 bases). This CDR3 spans 16 amino acids. From germline, CDR1 is MDHEN and CDR2 SYDVKM. Deletions cut 2 bases from V and 2 bases from J, with 16 bases between. CDR3 DNA: TGTGCCAGCAGTTTAAGGAGCAGGGATTTGACCTACGAGCAGTACTTC. It yields the protein CASSLRSRDLTYEQYF.

To note about this clone: The sample contains more than one DNA sequence encoding this CDR3. The V and J genes are TRBV7-9 and TRBJ2-3; D is ambiguous. This CDR3 contains 14 residues. Germline assignment: CDR1 SEHNR and CDR2 FQNEAQ (reference sequence). Trimming removed 1 base from V and 0 bases from J, with 5 bases in between. CDR3: CASSLGRSTDTQYF. The CDR3 bases are TGTGCCAGCAGCTTAGGGAGAAGCACAGATACGCAGTATTTT.

The chain recombines TRBV19 with TRBJ2-1; TRBD2 matches 11 bases. The V gene's germline CDR1 is LNHDA and CDR2 SQIVND (reference sequence). CDR3 size: 17 residues. The junction had 11 bases not matched to a gene; V was cut back by 4 bases and J by 6 bases. CDR3 protein: CASSRVAGGPGSNEQFF. CDR3 sequence (DNA): TGTGCCAGTAGTAGGGTAGCGGGAGGGCCGGGGTCCAATGAGCAGTTCTTC.

This clone showed up just once. The chain has TRBV5-4 and TRBJ2-6; D possibly corresponds to TRBD1 (7 bases). The length of the CDR3 is 15 residues. The germline V gene has CDR1 SGHNT and CDR2 YYREEE (reference sequence). Trimming took off 0 bases at V and 8 bases at J, with 12 bases between the two ends. CDR3 bases: TGTGCCAGCAGCTTGGGAGGGGGCGGGACCAACGTCCTGACTTTC. Translated: CASSLGGGGTNVLTF.

The chain uses TRBV2 and TRBJ2-7; D is perhaps TRBD2 (6 bases). V lost 5 bases and J 2 bases, leaving 16 bases between the germline ends. Germline V gives CDR1 SNHLY, CDR2 FYNNEI. The CDR3 consists of 15 residues. For the CDR3, the DNA is TGTGCCAGCAGTTCTTTTAGCGGCATCACCTACGAGCAGTACTTC. As protein: CASSSFSGITYEQYF.

CDR3 nucleotide sequence: TGTGCCAGCAGCCGAGTTTCAGGGGGCCCAGATACGCAGTATTTT. Encoded protein: CASSRVSGGPDTQYF. The V gene is TRBV9, the J gene TRBJ2-3; TRBD1 matches at 8 bases. Germline V lookup: CDR1 SGDLS, CDR2 YYNGEE. The length of the CDR3 is 15 residues. The V gene end was trimmed by 4 bases and the J gene end by 4 bases; junction bases not matched to a gene: 8.

V and J are TRBV19 and TRBJ2-7, with a possible D match to TRBD2 (7 bases). This CDR3 comprises 13 residues. Trimming took 6 bases from V and 2 from J, leaving 11 bases between them. The germline gives CDR1 LNHDA, CDR2 SQIVND (reference sequence). This CDR3 is CASSKGGAYEQYF. In DNA, the CDR3 is TGTGCCAGTAGCAAGGGGGGGGCCTACGAGCAGTACTTC.

The chain links TRBV7-2 to TRBJ2-1, with 13 bases aligning to TRBD2. From germline, CDR1 is SGHTA and CDR2 FQGNSA. Trimming removed 5 bases from V and 0 bases from J; junction bases left unmatched: 10. This CDR3 is 19 amino acids long. CDR3 sequence reads: CASSHWTSGRKYSYNEQFF. As DNA, the CDR3 is TGTGCCAGCAGCCATTGGACTAGCGGGAGAAAATACTCCTACAATGAGCAGTTCTTC.

This clone was seen once. The rearrangement joins TRBV29-1 to TRBJ2-5; D is unresolved. Germline loops: CDR1 SQVTM, CDR2 ANQGSEA. Trimming removed 4 bases at V and 2 bases at J, with 14 bases between. This CDR3 comprises 14 residues. In nucleotides, the CDR3 is TGCAGCGTTGGTGGCCCGGCGACTCAAGAGACCCAGTACTTC. Its translation: CSVGGPATQETQYF.

The chain links TRBV5-1 to TRBJ2-1; perhaps TRBD2 as D (5 bases). Germline assignment: CDR1 SGHRS and CDR2 YFSETQ. There are 16 residues in the CDR3. The V gene lost 4 bases and the J gene lost 6 bases, with 20 bases spanning the gap. CDR3 sequence reads: CASSTGLEPGGNEQFF. CDR3 nucleotides: TGCGCCAGCAGCACCGGACTGGAGCCGGGCGGCAATGAGCAGTTCTTC.

The chain couples TRBV5-1 to TRBJ1-2; 12 bases agree with TRBD1. CDR1 SGHRS and CDR2 YFSETQ come from the germline V gene. The V segment lost 4 bases and the J segment 6 bases; nucleotides outside the gene matches: 4. CDR3 size: 14 residues. CDR3 loop: CASSAGTGGDGYTF. The CDR3 region has the DNA TGCGCCAGCAGCGCCGGGACAGGGGGCGATGGCTACACCTTC.